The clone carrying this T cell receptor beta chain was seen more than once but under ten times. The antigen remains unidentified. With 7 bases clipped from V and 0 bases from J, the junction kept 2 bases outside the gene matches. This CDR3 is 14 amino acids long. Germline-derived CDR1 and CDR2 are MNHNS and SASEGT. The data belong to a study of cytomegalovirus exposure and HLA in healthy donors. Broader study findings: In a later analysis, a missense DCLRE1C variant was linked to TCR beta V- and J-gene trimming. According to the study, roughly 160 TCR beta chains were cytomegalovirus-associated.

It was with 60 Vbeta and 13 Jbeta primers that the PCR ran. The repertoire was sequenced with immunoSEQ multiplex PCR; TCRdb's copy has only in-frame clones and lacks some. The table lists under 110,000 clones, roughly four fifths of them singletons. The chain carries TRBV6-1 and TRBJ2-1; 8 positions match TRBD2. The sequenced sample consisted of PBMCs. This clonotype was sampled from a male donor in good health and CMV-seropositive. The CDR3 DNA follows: TGTGCCAGCAAACTAGCGGACTCCTACAATGAGCAGTTCTTC. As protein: CASKLADSYNEQFF.